This T cell receptor (beta chain) was captured in a study of blood T cell repertoires in COVID-19. Study details: Collection of acute and convalescent COVID-19 samples took place in the United States, Italy and Spain. PBMCs, B-cell-depleted T cells, or T cells were the source of the cDNA or gDNA that made up the material.

Authors' methods: Counts of nucleated cells, estimated from reference gene primer amplification, were obtained. Sequencing was performed with immunoSEQ multiplex PCR; in TCRdb, only in-frame clones are kept and a portion is missing. V and J calls plus clone size are reproduced from that table; the DNA served to infer D and trimming. The sample lists about 240,000 clones; 85% to 90% were seen once. The CDR3 covers 16 residues. Trimming removed 1 base from V and 5 bases from J; junction bases left unmatched: 5. Germline V gene lookup returns CDR1 SGHAT and CDR2 FQNNGV. The gene calls are TRBV11-2 and TRBJ2-2, with 9 nucleotides matching TRBD1. The sequence was obtained from a woman between 65 and 79 years old with active or convalescent COVID-19. Source material: peripheral blood. CDR3 region: CASSLVQGAHTGELFF. As DNA, the CDR3 is TGTGCCAGCAGCTTAGTACAGGGGGCGCATACCGGGGAGCTGTTTTTT.